This TCR beta chain was sequenced in a study of T cell clonotyping in hematopoietic cell transplantation. This CDR3 is 15 amino acids long. Germline V lookup: CDR1 LNHNV, CDR2 YYDKDF (reference sequence). With regard to this clone: Its matching antigen is unknown. Germline is not matched at one junction end, which may reflect a read error.

Study conclusions and caveats: After transplant, recipient diversity fell while pathologically expanded clonotypes grew through day 180. No sorting was done, leaving CD4 and CD8 contributions mixed.

Sequencing used immunoSEQ multiplex PCR; TCRdb keeps in-frame clones, though not all of them. The table records over a thousand clones, 70% to 90% of them present only once. The J gene is TRBJ1-2, the V gene TRBV15; D is perhaps TRBD1 (5 bases). Specimen: peripheral blood mononuclear cells, collected 180 days after allogeneic stem cell transplant. The source is a female patient in her forties or fifties who had an allogeneic stem cell transplant from an unrelated donor, so T cells may come from the graft donor. Some clones in this sample may be carry-over from other donors' samples. DNA of the CDR3: TGTGCCACCAGCAGAGATAAGGGGACGGACTATGGCCACACCTTC. It is translated as CATSRDKGTDYGHTF.